This entry features one T cell receptor (beta chain) sequence. Ten or more counts support this clonotype. The antigen it binds to is not known. It has no much larger one-base neighbor in the sample; base qualities were not kept. This specimen comes from a study of T-cell reconstitution after alpha-beta-depleted transplantation in children (TCRdb year 2016). For the study in its entirety: The study quantitatively tracked T-cell immune reconstitution after TCRalphabeta/CD19-depleted allogeneic hematopoietic cell transplantation in children using TCR repertoire profiling.

The germline V gene specifies KGHDR as CDR1 and SFDVKD as CDR2. The CDR3 goes from the cysteine to the phenylalanine over 13 residues. Of all the DNA, just the CDR3 is kept, 39 bases in frame from base 1. V loses 5 bases of germline sequence and J loses 9 bases, and the interval between the two ends is 13 bases. The treatment or condition tag for this specimen amounts to: allogeneic hematopoietic cell transplantation with graft depleted of TCRalphabeta T cells and CD19 B cells. The children who served as transplant recipients had been given grafts of TCRalphabeta/CD19-depleted allogeneic hematopoietic cells. General study outcomes and caveats: In some patients, the high TCRbeta diversity seen at day 60 was put down to recipient T cells and intrathymic progenitors that had survived conditioning. The apparently early alphabetaT-cell count recovery about two months after transplant was reportedly dependent on only several hundred rapidly expanded clones derived from non-depleted graft cells. Over subsequent months, a decline in hyperexpanded clone frequencies was noted, and after one year, T-cell counts and TCRbeta diversity were mostly ascribed to newly produced T cells.

Libraries were prepared through PCR. Data came from an Illumina HiSeq 2500. TCR libraries were prepared with molecular barcoding, using unique molecular identifiers to normalize TCRbeta repertoire quantification. TCRdb's own reprocessing of the public reads used fastp at Q25 and MiXCR and kept productive beta chains. All rows with the same CDR3 protein become a single entry with the most common DNA and genes. The sample yields a few hundred thousand distinct CDR3 sequences; 10% to 15% were counted once. About 2.2% of the sample is held by the ten biggest clonotypes. Sample: PBMCs, mostly from graft donor cells, taken 360 days after TCRalphabeta/CD19-depleted stem cell transplant. This TCR was recovered from a male patient between 10 and 17 years old who had a stem cell transplant for acute myeloid leukemia, so the T cells may come from the graft donor. The chain was built from TRBV24-1 and TRBJ2-1; the D gene cannot be resolved reliably. This receptor has the CDR3 CATSVRPGGEQFF. The DNA sequence is TGTGCCACCAGTGTCCGGCCGGGCGGTGAGCAGTTCTTC.